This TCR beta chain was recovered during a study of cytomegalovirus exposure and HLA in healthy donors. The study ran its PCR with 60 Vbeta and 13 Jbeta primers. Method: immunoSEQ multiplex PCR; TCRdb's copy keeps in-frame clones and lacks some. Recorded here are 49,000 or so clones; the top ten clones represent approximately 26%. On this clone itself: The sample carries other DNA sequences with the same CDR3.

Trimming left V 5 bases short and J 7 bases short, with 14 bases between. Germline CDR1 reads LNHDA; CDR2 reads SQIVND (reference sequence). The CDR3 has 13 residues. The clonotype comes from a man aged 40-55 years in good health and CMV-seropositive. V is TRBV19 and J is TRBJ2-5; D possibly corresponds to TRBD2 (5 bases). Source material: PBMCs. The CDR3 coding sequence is TGTGCCAGTAGTCCCCTAGCCGAGGGGACCCAGTACTTC. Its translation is CASSPLAEGTQYF.